The clone carrying this T cell receptor (beta chain) has only one observation. This entry comes from a study of cytomegalovirus exposure and HLA in healthy donors. Researchers ran the PCR with 60 Vbeta and 13 Jbeta primers. Assay used: immunoSEQ multiplex PCR; TCRdb lists only in-frame clones, some missing. The sample contains 190,000 or so clones, roughly four fifths of which appear only once. V trimming: 8 bases; J trimming: 1 base; junction bases outside the gene matches: 10. CDR1 is MNHEY, CDR2 SMNVEV, per germline (reference sequence). The CDR3 has 15 residues. The clonotype was recovered from a man between 50 and 59 years old in good health and CMV-seronegative. The chain is built from TRBV27 and TRBJ1-2, with TRBD1 matching 7 bases. Sequencing was carried out using PBMCs. The CDR3 here is CASGPGTAFNYGYTF. CDR3 DNA sequence: TGTGCCAGCGGCCCAGGGACAGCGTTTAACTATGGCTACACCTTC.